Sequencing of this TCR beta chain was carried out in a study of long-term antiretroviral therapy in people with HIV. Study results and caveats: For ART adherence, viral resistance and therapy changes, no data were available.

Survey-level immunoSEQ v3.0 assays were run. The method was immunoSEQ multiplex PCR; TCRdb's version includes in-frame clones alone and lacks a portion of them. Of roughly 20,000 clones listed, roughly 89% were seen once; the top ten hold over 4%. On this clone: The antigen is not known.

The sequence came from a young man with HIV. Specimen: unsorted PBMCs, collected 2.1 years after starting antiretroviral therapy.

The CDR3 coding sequence is TGTGCCAGCAGCCGCGGGCCTCCGGGGGTTGAAAAACTGTTTTTT. Its translation: CASSRGPPGVEKLFF. The J gene is TRBJ1-4, the V gene TRBV4-2, with D possibly TRBD1 on 5 matching bases. Per the germline V gene, CDR1 is LGHNA and CDR2 is YNFKEQ. This CDR3 is 15 amino acids long. With 4 bases removed from V and 7 bases from J, the gap between germline ends came to 16 bases.